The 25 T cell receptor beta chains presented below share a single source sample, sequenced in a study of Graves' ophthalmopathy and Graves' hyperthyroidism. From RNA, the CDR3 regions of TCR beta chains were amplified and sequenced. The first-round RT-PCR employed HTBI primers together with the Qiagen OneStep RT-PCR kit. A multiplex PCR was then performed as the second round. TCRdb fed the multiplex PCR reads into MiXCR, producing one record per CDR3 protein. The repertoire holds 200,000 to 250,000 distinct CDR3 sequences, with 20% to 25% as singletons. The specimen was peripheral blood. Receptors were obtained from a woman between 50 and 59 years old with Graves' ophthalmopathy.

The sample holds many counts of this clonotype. The CDR3 loop reads CASSIRTSRETQYF. The CDR3, as DNA: TGTGCCAGTAGTATCAGGACCAGCAGGGAGACCCAGTACTTC. The chain carries TRBV19 and TRBJ2-5; no clear D gene. Trimming shortened V by 3 bases and J by 5 bases, and 13 bases separated the two germline ends. This CDR3 region has 14 residues. CDR1 and CDR2 (germline): LNHDA, SQIVND (reference sequence).

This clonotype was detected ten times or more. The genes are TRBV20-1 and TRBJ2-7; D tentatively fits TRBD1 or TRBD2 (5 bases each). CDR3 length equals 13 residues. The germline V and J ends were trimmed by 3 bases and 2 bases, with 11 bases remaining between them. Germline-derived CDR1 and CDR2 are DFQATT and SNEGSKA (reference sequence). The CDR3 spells CSASGDGTYEQYF. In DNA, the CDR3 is TGCAGTGCTAGTGGGGACGGGACCTACGAGCAGTACTTC.

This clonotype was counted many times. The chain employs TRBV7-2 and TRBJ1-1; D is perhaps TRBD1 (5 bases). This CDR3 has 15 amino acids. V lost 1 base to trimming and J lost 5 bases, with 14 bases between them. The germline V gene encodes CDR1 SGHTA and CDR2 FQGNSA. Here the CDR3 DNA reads TGTGCCAGCAGCTTAGTCCAGGGTGGGTGGACTGAAGCTTTCTTT. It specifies CASSLVQGGWTEAFF.

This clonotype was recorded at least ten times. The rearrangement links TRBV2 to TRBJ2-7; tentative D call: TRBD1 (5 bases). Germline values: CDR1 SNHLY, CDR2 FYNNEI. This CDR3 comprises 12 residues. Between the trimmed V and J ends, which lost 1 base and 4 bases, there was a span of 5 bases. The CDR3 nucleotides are TGTGCCAGCAGTGAAGAGGGGTACGAGCAGTACTTC. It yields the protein CASSEEGYEQYF.

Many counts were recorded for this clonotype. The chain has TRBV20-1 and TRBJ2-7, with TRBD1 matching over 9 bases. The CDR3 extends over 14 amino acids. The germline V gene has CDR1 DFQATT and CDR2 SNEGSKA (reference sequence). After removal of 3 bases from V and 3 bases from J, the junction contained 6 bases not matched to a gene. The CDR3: CSARRTGDFYEQYF. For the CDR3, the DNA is TGCAGTGCTAGGAGGACAGGGGACTTCTACGAGCAGTACTTC.

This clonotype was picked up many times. CDR3 sequence (DNA): TGTGCCAGCAGCGTAGCTAGGCACAGGGGTGGATCTGGGGCCAACGTCCTGACTTTC. Its translation: CASSVARHRGGSGANVLTF. The chain employs TRBV9 and TRBJ2-6; TRBD1 aligns across 7 bases. The V segment lost 0 bases and the J segment 1 base; nucleotides outside the gene matches: 10. CDR1 and CDR2 from the germline V gene are SGDLS and YYNGEE. This CDR3 region has 19 residues.

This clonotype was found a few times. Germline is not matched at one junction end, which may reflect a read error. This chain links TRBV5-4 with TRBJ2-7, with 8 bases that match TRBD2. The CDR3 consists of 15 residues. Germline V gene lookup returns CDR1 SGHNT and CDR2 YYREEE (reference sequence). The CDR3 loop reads CATSTDLAGPYEQYF. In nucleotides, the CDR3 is TGTGCCACCAGCACTGATCTAGCGGGTCCCTACGAGCAGTACTTC.

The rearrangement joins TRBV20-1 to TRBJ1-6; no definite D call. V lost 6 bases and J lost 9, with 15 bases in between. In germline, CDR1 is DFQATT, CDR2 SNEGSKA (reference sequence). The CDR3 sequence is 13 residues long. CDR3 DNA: TGCAGTGCCACCCGGACCAGAGGTTCACCCCTCCACTTT. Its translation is CSATRTRGSPLHF.

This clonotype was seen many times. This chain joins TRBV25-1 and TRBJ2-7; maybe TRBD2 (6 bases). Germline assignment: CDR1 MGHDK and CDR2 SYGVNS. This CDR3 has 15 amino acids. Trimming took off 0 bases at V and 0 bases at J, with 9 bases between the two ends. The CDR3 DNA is TGTGCCAGCAGTGAATATCGGAGGGCCTCCTACGAGCAGTACTTC. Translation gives CASSEYRRASYEQYF.

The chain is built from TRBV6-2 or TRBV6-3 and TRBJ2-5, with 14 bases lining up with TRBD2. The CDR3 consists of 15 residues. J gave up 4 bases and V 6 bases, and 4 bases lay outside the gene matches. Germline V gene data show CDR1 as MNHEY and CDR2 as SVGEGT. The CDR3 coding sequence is TGTGCCAGCAGGGAAGGGACTAGCGGGAGAGAGACCCAGTACTTC. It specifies CASREGTSGRETQYF.

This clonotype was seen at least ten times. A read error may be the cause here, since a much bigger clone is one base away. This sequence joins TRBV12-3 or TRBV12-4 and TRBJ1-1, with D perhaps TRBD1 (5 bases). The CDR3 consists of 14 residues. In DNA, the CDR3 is TGTGCCAGCAGTGCCACCCGGGGGAGCACTGAAGCTTCCTTT. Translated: CASSATRGSTEASF.

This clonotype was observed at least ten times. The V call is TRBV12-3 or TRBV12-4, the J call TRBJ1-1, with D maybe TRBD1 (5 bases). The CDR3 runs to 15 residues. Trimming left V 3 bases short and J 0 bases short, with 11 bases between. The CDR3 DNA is TGTGCCAGCAGTTTTGTGCCAGGGATGAACACTGAAGCTTTCTTT. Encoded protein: CASSFVPGMNTEAFF.

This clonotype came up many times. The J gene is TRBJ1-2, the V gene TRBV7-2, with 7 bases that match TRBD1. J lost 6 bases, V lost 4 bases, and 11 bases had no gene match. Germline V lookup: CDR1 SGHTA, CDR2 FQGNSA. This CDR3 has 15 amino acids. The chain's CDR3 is CASSSKGSGGNGYTF. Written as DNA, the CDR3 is TGTGCCAGCAGCTCCAAGGGGTCAGGGGGAAATGGCTACACCTTC.

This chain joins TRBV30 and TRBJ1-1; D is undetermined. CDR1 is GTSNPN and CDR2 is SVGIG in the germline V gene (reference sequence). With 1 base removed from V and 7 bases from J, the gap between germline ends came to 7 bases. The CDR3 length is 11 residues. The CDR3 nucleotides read TGTGCCTGGAGTGGACGGTTTGAAGCTTTCTTT. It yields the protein CAWSGRFEAFF.

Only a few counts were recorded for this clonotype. The CDR3 loop reads CASSFTSGRVSTDTQYF. DNA of the CDR3: TGTGCCAGCAGCTTTACTAGCGGGAGGGTCTCCACAGATACGCAGTATTTT. The chain couples TRBV11-2 to TRBJ2-3; 13 bases line up with TRBD2. Germline loops: CDR1 SGHAT, CDR2 FQNNGV. Trimming at V came to 3 bases and at J to 2 bases, leaving 5 bases not matched to a gene. The CDR3 consists of 17 residues. Using reference TRBV11-2 and TRBJ2-3 for the parts outside the CDR3, the full variable domain is EAGVAQSPRYKIIEKRQSVAFWCNPISGHATLYWYQQILGQGPKLLIQFQNNGVVDDSQLPKDRFSAERLKGVDSTLKIQPAKLEDSAVYLCASSFTSGRVSTDTQYFGPGTRLTVL.

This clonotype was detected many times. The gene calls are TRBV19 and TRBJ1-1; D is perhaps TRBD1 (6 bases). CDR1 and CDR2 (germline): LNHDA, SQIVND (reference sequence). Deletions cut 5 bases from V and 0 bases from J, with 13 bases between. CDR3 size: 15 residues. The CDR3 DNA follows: TGTGCCAGTAGTGATGGGGGCTGGATGAACACTGAAGCTTTCTTT. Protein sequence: CASSDGGWMNTEAFF.

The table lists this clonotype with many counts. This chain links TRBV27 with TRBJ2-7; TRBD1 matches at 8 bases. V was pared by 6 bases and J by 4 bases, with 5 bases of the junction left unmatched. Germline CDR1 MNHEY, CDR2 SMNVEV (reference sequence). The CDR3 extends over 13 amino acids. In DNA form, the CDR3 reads TGTGCCAGCAGAGCCGGACAGGGTTACGAGCAGTACTTC. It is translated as CASRAGQGYEQYF.

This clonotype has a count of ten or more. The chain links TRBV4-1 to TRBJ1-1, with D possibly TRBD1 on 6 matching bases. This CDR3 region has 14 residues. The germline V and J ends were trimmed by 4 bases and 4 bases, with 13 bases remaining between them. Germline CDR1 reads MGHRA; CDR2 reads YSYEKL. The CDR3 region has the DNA TGCGCCAGCAGCCGAGTGACAGGCTCCACTGAAGCTTTCTTT. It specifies CASSRVTGSTEAFF.

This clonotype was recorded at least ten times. The CDR3 nucleotides read TGTGCCAGCAGCCCCAACGGCGCCCTGGGGTACGAGCAGTACTTC. Protein sequence: CASSPNGALGYEQYF. The chain employs TRBV7-9 and TRBJ2-7; D remains unclear. The CDR3 contains 15 residues. Germline V CDR1 and CDR2: SEHNR, FQNEAQ (reference sequence). V was clipped by 5 bases and J by 4 bases, with 18 bases between them.

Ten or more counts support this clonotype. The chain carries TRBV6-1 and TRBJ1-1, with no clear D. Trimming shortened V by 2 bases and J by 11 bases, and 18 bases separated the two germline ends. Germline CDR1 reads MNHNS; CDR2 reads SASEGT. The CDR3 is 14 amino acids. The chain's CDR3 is CASSEFRSSPGAFF. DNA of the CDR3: TGTGCCAGCAGTGAATTTAGGAGCTCTCCTGGGGCTTTCTTT.

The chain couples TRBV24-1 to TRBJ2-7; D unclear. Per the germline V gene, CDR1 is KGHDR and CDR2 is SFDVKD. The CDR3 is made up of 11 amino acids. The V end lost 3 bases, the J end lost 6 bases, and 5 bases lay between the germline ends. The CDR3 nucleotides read TGTGCCACCAGTGATCTCGGCGAGCAGTACTTC. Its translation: CATSDLGEQYF.

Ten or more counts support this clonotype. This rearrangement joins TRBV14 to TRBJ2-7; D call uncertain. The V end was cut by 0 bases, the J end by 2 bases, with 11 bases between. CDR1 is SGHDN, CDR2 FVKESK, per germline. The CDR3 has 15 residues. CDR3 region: CASSQDPHSPYEQYF. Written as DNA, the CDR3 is TGTGCCAGCAGCCAAGACCCACACAGTCCCTACGAGCAGTACTTC. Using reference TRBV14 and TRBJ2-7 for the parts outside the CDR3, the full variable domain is EAGVTQFPSHSVIEKGQTVTLRCDPISGHDNLYWYRRVMGKEIKFLLHFVKESKQDESGMPNNRFLAERTGGTYSTLKVQPAELEDSGVYFCASSQDPHSPYEQYFGPGTRLTVT.

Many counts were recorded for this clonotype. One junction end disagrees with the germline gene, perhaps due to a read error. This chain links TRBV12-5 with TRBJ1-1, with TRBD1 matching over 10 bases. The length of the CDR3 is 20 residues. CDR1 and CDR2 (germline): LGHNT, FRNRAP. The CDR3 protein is CASGLVLKYSTGGRLTEAFF. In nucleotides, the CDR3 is TGTGCTAGTGGTCTGGTACTTAAATACTCGACAGGGGGCCGTTTAACTGAAGCTTTCTTT.

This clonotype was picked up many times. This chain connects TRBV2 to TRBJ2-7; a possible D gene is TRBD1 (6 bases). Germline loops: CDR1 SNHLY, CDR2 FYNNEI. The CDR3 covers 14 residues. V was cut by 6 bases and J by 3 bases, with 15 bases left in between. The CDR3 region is CASRVSGDGYEQYF. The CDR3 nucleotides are TGTGCCAGCAGGGTTTCAGGGGATGGCTACGAGCAGTACTTC.

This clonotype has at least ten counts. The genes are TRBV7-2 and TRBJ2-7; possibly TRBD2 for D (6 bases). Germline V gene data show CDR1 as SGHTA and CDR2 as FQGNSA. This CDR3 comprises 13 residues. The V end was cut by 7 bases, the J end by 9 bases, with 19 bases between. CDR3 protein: CASIINGGSGQYF. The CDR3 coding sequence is TGTGCCAGCATCATCAACGGGGGTAGTGGGCAGTACTTC. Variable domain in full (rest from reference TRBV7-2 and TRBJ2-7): GAGVSQSPSNKVTEKGKDVELRCDPISGHTALYWYRQSLGQGLEFLIYFQGNSAPDKSGLPSDRFSAERTGGSVSTLTIQRTQQEDSAVYLCASIINGGSGQYFGPGTRLTVT.